This TCR beta chain was recovered during a study of shared clonotypes between healthy human individuals. Study-wide context: The study used three CD4 naive, three CD4 memory, two CD8 naive and one CD8 memory plate per donor.

The ends were cut back, 5 bases at V and 3 bases at J, with 7 bases in the middle. CDR3 size: 12 residues. Per germline, CDR1 MNHNS and CDR2 SASEGT. Sequencing was performed with immunoSEQ multiplex PCR; in TCRdb, only in-frame clones are kept and a portion is missing. Here the sample spans about 1.1 million clones, 70% to 85% being singletons. The sequence was collected from a man younger than 30 in good health. Some clones in this sample may be carry-over from other donors' samples. V gene TRBV6-1 combines with J gene TRBJ1-1; D is unclear. Sequenced sample: memory CD4+ T cells from PBMCs. Noted subset: CD45RA-negative fraction. This CDR3 is CASSQPYTEAFF. For the CDR3, the DNA is TGTGCCAGCAGTCAGCCTTACACTGAAGCTTTCTTT.